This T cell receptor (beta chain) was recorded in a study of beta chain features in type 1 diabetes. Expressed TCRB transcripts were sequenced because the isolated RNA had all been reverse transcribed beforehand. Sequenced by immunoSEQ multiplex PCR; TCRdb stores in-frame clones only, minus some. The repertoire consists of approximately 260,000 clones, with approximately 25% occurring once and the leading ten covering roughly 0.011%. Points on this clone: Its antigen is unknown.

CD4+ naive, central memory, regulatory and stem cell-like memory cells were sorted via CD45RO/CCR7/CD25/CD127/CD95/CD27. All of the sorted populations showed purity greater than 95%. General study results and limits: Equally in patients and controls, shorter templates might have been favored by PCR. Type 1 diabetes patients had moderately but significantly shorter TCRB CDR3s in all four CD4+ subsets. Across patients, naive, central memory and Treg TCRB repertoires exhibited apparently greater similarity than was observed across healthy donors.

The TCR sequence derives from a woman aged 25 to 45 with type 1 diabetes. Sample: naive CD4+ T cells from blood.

CDR3 in DNA: TGTGCCAGCAGCTTAGCTCCTGGGACTAGCGGCTGGAACACCGGGGAGCTGTTTTTT. Protein sequence: CASSLAPGTSGWNTGELFF. The rearrangement joins TRBV7-8 to TRBJ2-2; 11 positions agree with TRBD2. V lost 0 bases and J lost 1; bases outside the gene matches: 7. CDR3 length: 19 residues. Per germline, CDR1 SGHVS and CDR2 FQNEAQ.